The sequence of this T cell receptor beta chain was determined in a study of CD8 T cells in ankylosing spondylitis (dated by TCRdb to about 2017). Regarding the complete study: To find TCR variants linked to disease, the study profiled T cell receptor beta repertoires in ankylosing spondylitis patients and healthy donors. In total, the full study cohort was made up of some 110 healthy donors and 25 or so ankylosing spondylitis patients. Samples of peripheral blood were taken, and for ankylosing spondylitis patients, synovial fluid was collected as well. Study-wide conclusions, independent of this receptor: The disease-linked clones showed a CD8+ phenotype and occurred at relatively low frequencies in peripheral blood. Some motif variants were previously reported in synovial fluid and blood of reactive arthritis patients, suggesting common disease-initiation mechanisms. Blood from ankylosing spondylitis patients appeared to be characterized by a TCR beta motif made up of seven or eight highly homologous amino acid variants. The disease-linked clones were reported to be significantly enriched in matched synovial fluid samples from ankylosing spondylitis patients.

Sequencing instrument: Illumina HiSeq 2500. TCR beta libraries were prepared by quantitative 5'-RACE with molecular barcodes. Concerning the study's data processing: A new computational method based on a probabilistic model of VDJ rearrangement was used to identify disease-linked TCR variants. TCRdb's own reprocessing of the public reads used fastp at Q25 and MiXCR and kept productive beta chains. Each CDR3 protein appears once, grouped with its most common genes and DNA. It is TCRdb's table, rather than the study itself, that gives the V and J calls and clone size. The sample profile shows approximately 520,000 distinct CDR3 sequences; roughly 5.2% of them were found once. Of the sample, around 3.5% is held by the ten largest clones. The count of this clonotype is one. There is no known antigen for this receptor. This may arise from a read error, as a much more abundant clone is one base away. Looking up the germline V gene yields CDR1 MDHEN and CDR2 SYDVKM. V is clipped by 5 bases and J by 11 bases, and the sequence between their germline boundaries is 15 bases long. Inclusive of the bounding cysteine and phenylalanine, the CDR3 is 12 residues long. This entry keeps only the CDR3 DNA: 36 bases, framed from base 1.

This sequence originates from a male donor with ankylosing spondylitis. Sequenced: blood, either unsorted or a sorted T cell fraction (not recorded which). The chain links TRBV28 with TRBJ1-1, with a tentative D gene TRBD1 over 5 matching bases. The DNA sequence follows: TGTGCCAGCAGTCCCCCAGGGACCATGGCTTTCTTT. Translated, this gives CASSPPGTMAFF.